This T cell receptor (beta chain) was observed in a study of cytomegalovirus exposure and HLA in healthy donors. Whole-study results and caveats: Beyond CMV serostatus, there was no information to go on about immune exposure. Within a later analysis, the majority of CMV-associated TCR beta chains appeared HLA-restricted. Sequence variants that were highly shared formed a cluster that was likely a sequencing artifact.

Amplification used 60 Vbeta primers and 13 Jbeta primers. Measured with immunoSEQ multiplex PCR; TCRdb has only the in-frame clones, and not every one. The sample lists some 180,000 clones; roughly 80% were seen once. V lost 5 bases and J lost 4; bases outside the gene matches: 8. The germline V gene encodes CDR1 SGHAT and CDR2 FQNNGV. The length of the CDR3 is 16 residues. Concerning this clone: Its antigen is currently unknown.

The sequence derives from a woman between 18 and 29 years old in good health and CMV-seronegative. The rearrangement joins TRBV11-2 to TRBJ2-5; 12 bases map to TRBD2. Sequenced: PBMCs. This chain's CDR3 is CASSHSPGLAGETQYF. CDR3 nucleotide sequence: TGTGCCAGCAGCCACTCCCCGGGACTAGCGGGAGAGACCCAGTACTTC.